Below, 3 T cell receptor beta chains from the same sample are listed, as sequenced in a study of blood T cell repertoires in COVID-19. Libraries were prepared by immunoSEQ multiplex PCR; TCRdb keeps only in-frame clonotypes and omits some of them. The data hold 90,000 to 120,000 clones, with approximately 90% observed a single time. The sample comprised peripheral blood. The receptors shown here come from a man aged 55-75 years with acute or convalescent COVID-19.

This chain connects TRBV3-1 (or the pseudogene TRBV3-2) to TRBJ2-2, with 8 bases matching TRBD1. This CDR3 is built from 14 residues. Trimming at V came to 4 bases and at J to 13 bases, leaving 11 bases not matched to a gene. CDR1 is LGHDT, CDR2 YNNKEL, per germline (reference sequence). The CDR3 bases are TGTGCCAGCAGCCCGGCGTCCGGGACAGGTCGGCTGTTTTTT. Translation: CASSPASGTGRLFF.

CDR3 DNA: TGCGCCAGCCAAGCGACAGTGGTATCTGAAGCTTTCTTT. The encoded protein is CASQATVVSEAFF. The rearrangement links TRBV5-1 to TRBJ1-1; perhaps TRBD1 as D (5 bases). Germline V gene data show CDR1 as SGHRS and CDR2 as YFSETQ. The CDR3 consists of 13 residues. The ends were cut back, 7 bases at V and 6 bases at J, with 16 bases in the middle.

Many counts were recorded for this clone. The rearrangement joins TRBV24-1 to TRBJ2-2; D is possibly TRBD1 (5 bases). Looked up from germline, CDR1 is KGHDR and CDR2 is SFDVKD. V shed 5 bases and J shed 3 bases, with 12 bases lying between them. The CDR3 extends over 15 amino acids. The CDR3 loop is CATSAGRYYTGELFF. The CDR3 DNA follows: TGTGCCACCAGTGCAGGGCGATATTACACCGGGGAGCTGTTTTTT.